This entry lists 3 T cell receptor beta chains sequenced from one sample in a study of read filtering for tumor transcriptome and immune sequencing. From 300 to 450 ng of RNA, a library with molecular barcoded alpha/delta and beta/gamma adaptors was made. From the reads, TCRdb called clonotypes with MiXCR, one entry per CDR3 protein. The repertoire holds roughly 69,000 distinct CDR3 sequences, more than 11% seen once, with roughly 45% in the top ten. Source material: a population of CD138-negative cells sorted from bone marrow. The receptor set was obtained from a donor at least 40 years old with multiple myeloma.

Comment on this clonotype: This could be a read error, since a much larger clone is one nucleotide away. This chain links TRBV6-5 with TRBJ2-7; no firm D call. Trimming shortened V by 6 bases and J by 2 bases, and 11 bases separated the two germline ends. CDR1 is MNHEY and CDR2 is SVGAGI in the germline V gene. This CDR3 spans 13 amino acids. CDR3 loop: CASSRDAPYEQYF. The CDR3 DNA sequence: TGTGCCAGCAGCCGCGACGCTCCCTACGAGCAGTACTTC.

V usage is TRBV28 and J usage is TRBJ1-5; weak D call: TRBD1 (5 bases). This CDR3 is 15 amino acids long. V gave up 3 bases and J gave up 0 bases, with 9 bases separating them. CDR1 and CDR2 from the germline V gene are MDHEN and SYDVKM. The CDR3 nucleotides are TGTGCCAGCAGTTTGGCGGGGGTTAGCAATCAGCCCCAGCATTTT. Translation gives CASSLAGVSNQPQHF.

In this sample, this clonotype turned up many times. J is TRBJ1-1 and V is TRBV28; no clear D. CDR1 and CDR2 (germline): MDHEN, SYDVKM. Between the trimmed V and J ends, which lost 4 bases and 7 bases, there was a span of 7 bases. The CDR3 sequence is 11 residues long. This CDR3 is CASSSLDEAFF. In DNA form, the CDR3 reads TGTGCCAGCAGTTCTTTAGATGAAGCTTTCTTT.